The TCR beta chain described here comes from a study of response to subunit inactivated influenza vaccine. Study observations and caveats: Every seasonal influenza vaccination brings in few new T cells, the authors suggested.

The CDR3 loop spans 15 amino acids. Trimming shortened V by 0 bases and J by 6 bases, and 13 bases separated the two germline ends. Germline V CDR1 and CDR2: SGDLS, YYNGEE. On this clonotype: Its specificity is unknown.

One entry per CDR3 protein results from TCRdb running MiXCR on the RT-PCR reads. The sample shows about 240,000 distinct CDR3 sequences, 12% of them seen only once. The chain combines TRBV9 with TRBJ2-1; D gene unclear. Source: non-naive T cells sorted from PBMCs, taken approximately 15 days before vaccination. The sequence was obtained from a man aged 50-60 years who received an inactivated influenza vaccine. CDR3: CASSVEGRAVNEQFF. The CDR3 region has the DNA TGTGCCAGCAGCGTAGAGGGTAGAGCAGTCAATGAGCAGTTCTTC.